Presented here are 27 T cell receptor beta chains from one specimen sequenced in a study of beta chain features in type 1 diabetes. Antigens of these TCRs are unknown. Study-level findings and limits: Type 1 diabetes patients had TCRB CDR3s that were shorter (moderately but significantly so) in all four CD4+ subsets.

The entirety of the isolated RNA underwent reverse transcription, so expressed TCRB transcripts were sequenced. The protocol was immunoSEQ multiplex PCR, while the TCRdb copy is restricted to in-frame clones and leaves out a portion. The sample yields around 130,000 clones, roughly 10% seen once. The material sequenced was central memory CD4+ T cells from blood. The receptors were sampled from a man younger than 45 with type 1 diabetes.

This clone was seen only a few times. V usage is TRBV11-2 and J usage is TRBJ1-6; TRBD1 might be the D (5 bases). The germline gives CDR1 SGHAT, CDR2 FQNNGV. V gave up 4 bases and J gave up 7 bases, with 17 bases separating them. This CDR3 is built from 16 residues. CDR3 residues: CASSWWSQGGNSPLHF. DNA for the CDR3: TGTGCCAGCAGCTGGTGGTCCCAGGGAGGGAATTCACCCCTCCACTTT.

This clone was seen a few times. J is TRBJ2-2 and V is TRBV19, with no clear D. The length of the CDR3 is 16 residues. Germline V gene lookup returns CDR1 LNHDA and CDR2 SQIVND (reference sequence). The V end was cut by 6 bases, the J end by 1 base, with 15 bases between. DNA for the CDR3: TGTGCCAGTAGCCCGCCTTCCACAATGAACACCGGGGAGCTGTTTTTT. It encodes CASSPPSTMNTGELFF.

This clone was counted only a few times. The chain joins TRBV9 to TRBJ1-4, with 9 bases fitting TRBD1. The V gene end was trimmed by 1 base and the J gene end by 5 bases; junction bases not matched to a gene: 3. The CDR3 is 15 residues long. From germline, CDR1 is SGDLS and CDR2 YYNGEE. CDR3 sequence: CASSVLGTGNEKLFF. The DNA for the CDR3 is TGTGCCAGCAGCGTACTCGGGACAGGGAATGAAAAACTGTTTTTT.

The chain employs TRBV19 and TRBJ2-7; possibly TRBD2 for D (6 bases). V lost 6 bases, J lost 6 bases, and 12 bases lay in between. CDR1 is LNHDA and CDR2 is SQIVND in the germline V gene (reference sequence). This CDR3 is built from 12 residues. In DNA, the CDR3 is TGTGCCAGTAGCAGGGACTCGGCCGAGCAGTACTTC. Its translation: CASSRDSAEQYF.

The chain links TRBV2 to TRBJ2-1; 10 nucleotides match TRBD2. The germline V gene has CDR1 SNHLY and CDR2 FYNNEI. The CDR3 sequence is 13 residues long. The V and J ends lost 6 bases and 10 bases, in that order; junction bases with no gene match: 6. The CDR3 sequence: CASRGAGGDEQFF. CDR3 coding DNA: TGTGCCAGCAGAGGAGCGGGGGGGGACGAGCAGTTCTTC. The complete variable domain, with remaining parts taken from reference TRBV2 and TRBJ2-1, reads EPEVTQTPSHQVTQMGQEVILRCVPISNHLYFYWYRQILGQKVEFLVSFYNNEISEKSEIFDDQFSVERPDGSNFTLKIRSTKLEDSAMYFCASRGAGGDEQFFGPGTRLTVL.

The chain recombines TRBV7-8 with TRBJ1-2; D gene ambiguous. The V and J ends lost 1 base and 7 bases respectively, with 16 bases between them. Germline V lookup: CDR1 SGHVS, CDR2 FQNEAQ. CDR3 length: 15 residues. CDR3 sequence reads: CASSLVDLEGGGYTF. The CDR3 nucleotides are TGTGCCAGCAGCTTAGTGGATCTCGAAGGCGGTGGCTACACCTTC.

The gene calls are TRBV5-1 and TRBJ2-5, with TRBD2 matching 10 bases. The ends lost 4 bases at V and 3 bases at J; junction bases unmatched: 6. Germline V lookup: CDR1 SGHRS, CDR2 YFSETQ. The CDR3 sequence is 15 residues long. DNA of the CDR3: TGCGCCAGCAGCAGGAGCGGGGGGGCCGAAGAGACCCAGTACTTC. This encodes CASSRSGGAEETQYF.

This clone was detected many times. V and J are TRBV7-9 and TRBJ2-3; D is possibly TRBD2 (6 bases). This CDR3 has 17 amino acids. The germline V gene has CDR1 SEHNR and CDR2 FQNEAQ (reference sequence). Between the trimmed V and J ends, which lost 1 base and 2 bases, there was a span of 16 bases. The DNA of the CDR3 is TGTGCCAGCAGCTTAGGAGTTAACGGACTATACACAGATACGCAGTATTTT. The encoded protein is CASSLGVNGLYTDTQYF.

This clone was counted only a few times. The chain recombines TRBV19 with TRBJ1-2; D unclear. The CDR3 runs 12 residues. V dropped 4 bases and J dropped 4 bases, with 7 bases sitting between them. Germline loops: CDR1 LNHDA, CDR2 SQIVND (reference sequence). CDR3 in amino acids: CASSSPSYGYTF. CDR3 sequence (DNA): TGTGCCAGTAGTAGTCCCAGCTATGGCTACACCTTC.

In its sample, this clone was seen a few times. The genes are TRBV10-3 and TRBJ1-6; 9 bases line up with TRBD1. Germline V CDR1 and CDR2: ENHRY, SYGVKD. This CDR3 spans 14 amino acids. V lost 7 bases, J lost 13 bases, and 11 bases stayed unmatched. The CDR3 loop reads CAITRGQGGSPLHF. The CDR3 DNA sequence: TGTGCCATCACTAGGGGACAGGGAGGTTCCCCCCTCCACTTT.

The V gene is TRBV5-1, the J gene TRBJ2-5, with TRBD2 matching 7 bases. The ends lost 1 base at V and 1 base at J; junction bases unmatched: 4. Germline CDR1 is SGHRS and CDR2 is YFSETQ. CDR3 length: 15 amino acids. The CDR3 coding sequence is TGCGCCAGCAGCTTGTCGTGGGGGGGCCAAGAGACCCAGTACTTC. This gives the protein CASSLSWGGQETQYF. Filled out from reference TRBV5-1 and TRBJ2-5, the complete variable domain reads KAGVTQTPRYLIKTRGQQVTLSCSPISGHRSVSWYQQTPGQGLQFLFEYFSETQRNKGNFPGRFSGRQFSNSRSEMNVSTLELGDSALYLCASSLSWGGQETQYFGPGTRLLVL.

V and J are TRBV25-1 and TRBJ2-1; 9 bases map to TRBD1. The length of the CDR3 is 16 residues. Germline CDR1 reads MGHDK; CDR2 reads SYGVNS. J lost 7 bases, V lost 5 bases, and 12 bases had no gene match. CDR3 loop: CASSTPGTGKRNEQFF. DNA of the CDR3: TGTGCCAGCAGTACCCCCGGGACAGGGAAGAGGAATGAGCAGTTCTTC. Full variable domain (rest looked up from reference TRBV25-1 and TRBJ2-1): EADIYQTPRYLVIGTGKKITLECSQTMGHDKMYWYQQDPGMELHLIHYSYGVNSTEKGDLSSESTVSRIRTEHFPLTLESARPSHTSQYLCASSTPGTGKRNEQFFGPGTRLTVL.

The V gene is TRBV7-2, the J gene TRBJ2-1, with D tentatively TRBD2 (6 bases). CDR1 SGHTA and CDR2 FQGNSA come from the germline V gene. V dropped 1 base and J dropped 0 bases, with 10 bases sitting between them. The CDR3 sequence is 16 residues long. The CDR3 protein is CASSLVGGSSYNEQFF. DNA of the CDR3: TGTGCCAGCAGCTTAGTTGGGGGGAGCTCCTACAATGAGCAGTTCTTC.

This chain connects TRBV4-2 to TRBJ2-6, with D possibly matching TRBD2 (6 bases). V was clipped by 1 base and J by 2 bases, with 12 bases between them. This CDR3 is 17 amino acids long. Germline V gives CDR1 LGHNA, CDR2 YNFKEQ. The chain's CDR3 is CASSQGLGGTGANVLTF. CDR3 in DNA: TGTGCCAGCAGCCAAGGCCTTGGGGGGACTGGGGCCAACGTCCTGACTTTC.

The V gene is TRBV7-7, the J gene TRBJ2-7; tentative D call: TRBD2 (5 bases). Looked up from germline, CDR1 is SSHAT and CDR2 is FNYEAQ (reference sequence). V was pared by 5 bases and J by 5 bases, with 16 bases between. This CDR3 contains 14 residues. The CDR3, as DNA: TGTGCCAGCAGCCCCCAGGAGGTTATGCACGAGCAGTACTTC. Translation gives CASSPQEVMHEQYF.

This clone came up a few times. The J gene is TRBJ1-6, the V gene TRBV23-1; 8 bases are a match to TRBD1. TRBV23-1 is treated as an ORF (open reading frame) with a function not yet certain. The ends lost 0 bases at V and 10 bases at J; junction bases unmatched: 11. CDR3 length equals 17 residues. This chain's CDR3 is CASSQSEFRGQRSPLHF. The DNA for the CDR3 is TGCGCCAGCAGTCAATCCGAGTTCAGGGGGCAGAGATCACCCCTCCACTTT.

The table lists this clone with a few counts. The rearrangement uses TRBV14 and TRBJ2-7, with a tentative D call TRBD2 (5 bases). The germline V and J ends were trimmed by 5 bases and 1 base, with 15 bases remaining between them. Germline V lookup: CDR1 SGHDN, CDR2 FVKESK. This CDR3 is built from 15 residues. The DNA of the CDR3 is TGTGCCAGCAGCATAAGTTTACCGGGATCCTACGAGCAGTACTTC. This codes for CASSISLPGSYEQYF. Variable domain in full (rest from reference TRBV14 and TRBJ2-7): EAGVTQFPSHSVIEKGQTVTLRCDPISGHDNLYWYRRVMGKEIKFLLHFVKESKQDESGMPNNRFLAERTGGTYSTLKVQPAELEDSGVYFCASSISLPGSYEQYFGPGTRLTVT.

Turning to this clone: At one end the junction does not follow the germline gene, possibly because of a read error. The CDR3 sequence: CASSLGLGDVPFF. DNA of the CDR3: TGTGCTAGCAGCTTAGGTTTGGGCGACGTTCCGTTCTTC. The chain recombines TRBV7-7 with TRBJ2-1; unclear D gene. In germline, CDR1 is SSHAT, CDR2 FNYEAQ (reference sequence). This CDR3 region has 13 residues.

The CDR3 loop reads CASSLGGAGSTDTQYF. CDR3 nucleotides: TGTGCCAGCAGTTTGGGGGGGGCCGGTAGCACAGATACGCAGTATTTT. This chain joins TRBV6-5 and TRBJ2-3; D is perhaps TRBD2 (7 bases). Trimming took 4 bases from V and 0 from J, leaving 14 bases between them. The CDR3 is 16 residues long. Per germline, CDR1 MNHEY and CDR2 SVGAGI.

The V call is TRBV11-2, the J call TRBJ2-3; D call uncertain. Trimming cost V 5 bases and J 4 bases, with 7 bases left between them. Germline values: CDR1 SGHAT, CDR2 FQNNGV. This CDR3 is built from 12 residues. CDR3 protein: CASSPYADTQYF. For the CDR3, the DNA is TGTGCCAGCAGCCCCTACGCAGATACGCAGTATTTT.

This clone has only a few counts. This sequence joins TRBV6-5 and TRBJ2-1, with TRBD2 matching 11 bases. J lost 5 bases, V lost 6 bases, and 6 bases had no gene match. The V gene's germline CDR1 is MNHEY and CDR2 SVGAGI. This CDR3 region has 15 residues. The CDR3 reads CASRERLAGNNEQFF. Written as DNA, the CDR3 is TGTGCCAGCAGGGAGAGACTAGCGGGGAACAATGAGCAGTTCTTC.

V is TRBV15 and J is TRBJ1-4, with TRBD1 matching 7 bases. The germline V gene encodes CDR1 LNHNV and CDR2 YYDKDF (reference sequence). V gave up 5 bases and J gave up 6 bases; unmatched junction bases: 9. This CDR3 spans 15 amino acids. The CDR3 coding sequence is TGTGCCACCAGCGACCAGGGGGGTATGGATGAAAAACTGTTTTTT. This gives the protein CATSDQGGMDEKLFF.

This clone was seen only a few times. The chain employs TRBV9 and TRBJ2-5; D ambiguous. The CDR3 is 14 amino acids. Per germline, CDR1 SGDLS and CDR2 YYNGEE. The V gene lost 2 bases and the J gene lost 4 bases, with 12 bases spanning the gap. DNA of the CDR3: TGTGCCAGCAGCGTTAACGTAGTAACAGAGACCCAGTACTTC. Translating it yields CASSVNVVTETQYF.

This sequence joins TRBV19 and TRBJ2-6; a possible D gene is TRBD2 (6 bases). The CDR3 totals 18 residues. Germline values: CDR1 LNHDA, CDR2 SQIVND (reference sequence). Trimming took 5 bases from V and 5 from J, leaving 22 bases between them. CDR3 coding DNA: TGTGCCAGTAGTCCAAGGGGAGGTCCCCGGATCCGGGCCAACGTCCTGACTTTC. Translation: CASSPRGGPRIRANVLTF. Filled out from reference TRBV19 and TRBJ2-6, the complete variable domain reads DGGITQSPKYLFRKEGQNVTLSCEQNLNHDAMYWYRQDPGQGLRLIYYSQIVNDFQKGDIAEGYSVSREKKESFPLTVTSAQKNPTAFYLCASSPRGGPRIRANVLTFGAGSRLTVL.

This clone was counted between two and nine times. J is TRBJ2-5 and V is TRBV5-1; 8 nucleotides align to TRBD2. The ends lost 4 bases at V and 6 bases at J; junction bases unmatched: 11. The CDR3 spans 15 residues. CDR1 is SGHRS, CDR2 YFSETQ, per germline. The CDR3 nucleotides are TGCGCCAGCAGCCCGGAGCCGGGACTAGAGAAGACCCAGTACTTC. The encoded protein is CASSPEPGLEKTQYF.

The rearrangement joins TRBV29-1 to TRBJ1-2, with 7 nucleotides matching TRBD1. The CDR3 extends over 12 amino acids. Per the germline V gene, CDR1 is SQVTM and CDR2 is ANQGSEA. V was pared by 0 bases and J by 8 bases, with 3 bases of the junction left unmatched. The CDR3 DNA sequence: TGCAGCGTTGAAGATCAACAGGGGGGCTACACCTTC. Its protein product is CSVEDQQGGYTF.

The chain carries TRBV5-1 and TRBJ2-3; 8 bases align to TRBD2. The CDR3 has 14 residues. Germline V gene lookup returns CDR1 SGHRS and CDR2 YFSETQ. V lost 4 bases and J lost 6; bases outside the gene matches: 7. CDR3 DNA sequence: TGCGCCAGCAGCGGAGGGGGACTAGAGGATACGCAGTATTTT. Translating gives CASSGGGLEDTQYF.